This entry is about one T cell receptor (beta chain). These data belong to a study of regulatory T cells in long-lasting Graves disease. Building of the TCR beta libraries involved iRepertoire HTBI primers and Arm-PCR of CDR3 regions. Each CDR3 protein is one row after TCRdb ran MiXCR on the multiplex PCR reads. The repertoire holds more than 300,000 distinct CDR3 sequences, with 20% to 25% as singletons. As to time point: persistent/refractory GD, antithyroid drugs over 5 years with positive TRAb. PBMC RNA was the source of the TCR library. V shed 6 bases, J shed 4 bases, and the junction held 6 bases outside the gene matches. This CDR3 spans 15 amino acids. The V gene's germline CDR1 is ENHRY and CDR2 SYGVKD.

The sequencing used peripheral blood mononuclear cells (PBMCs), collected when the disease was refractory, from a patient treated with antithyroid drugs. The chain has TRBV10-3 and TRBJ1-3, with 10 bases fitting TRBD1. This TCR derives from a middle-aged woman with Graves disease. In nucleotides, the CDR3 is TGTGCCATCAGCGGCGGGACAGGGGTCGGAAACACCATATATTTT. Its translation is CAISGGTGVGNTIYF.